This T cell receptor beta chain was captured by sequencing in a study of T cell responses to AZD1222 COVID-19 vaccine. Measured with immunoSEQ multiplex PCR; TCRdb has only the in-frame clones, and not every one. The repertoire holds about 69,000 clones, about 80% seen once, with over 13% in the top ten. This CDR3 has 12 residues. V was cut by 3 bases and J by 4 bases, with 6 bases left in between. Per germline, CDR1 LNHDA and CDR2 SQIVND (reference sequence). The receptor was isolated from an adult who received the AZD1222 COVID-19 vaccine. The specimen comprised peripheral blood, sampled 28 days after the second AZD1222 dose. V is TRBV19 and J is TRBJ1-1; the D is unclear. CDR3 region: CASSMGSTEAFF. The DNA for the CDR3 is TGTGCCAGTAGTATGGGGTCCACTGAAGCTTTCTTT. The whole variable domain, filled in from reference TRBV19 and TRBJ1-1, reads DGGITQSPKYLFRKEGQNVTLSCEQNLNHDAMYWYRQDPGQGLRLIYYSQIVNDFQKGDIAEGYSVSREKKESFPLTVTSAQKNPTAFYLCASSMGSTEAFFGQGTRLTVV.